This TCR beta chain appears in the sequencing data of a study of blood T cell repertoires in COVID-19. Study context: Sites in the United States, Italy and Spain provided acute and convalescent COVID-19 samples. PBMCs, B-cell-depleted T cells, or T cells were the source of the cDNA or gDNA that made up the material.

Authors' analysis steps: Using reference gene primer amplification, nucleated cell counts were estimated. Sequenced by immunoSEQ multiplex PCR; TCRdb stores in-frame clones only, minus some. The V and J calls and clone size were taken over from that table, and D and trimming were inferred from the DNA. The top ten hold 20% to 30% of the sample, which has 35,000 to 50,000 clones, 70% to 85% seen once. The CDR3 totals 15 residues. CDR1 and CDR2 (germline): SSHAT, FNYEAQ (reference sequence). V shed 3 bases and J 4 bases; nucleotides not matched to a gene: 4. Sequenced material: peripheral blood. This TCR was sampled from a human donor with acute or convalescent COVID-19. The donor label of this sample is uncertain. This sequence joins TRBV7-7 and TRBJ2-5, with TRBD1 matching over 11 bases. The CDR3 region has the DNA TGTGCCAGCAGCTTTGGGACAGGGGGTTTAGAGACCCAGTACTTC. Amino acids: CASSFGTGGLETQYF.